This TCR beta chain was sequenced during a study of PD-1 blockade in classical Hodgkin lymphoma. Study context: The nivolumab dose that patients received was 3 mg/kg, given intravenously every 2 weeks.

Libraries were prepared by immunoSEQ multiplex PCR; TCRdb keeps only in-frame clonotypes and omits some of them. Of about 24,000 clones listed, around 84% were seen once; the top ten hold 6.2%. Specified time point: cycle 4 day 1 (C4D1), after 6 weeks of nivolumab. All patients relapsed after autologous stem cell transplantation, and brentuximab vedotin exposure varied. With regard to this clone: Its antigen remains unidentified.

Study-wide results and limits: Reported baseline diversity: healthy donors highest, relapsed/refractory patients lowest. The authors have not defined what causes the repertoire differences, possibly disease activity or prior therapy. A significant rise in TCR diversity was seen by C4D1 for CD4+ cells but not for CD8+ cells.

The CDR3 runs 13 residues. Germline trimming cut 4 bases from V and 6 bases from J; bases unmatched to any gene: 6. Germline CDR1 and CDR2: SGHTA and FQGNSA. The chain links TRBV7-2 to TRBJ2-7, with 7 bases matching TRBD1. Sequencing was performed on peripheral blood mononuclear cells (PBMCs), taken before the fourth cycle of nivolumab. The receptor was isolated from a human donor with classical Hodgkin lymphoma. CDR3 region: CASSSGQSLEQYF. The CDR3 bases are TGTGCCAGCAGCTCGGGACAGTCTCTCGAGCAGTACTTC.